This T cell receptor (beta chain) is drawn from a study of early T cells in non-severe SARS-CoV-2 infection. About the research overall: Sequencing of unsorted whole blood was done on bulk RNA, leaving chains unpaired.

In TCRdb, the 5' RACE reads were re-called with MiXCR into one record per CDR3 protein. The sample includes under 30,000 distinct CDR3 sequences, about 5% of them seen just once. The length of the CDR3 is 16 residues. Trimming took 5 bases from V and 0 from J, leaving 16 bases between them. Germline loops: CDR1 LNHDA, CDR2 SQIVND (reference sequence). This clonotype was detected ten times or more. The sequence derives from an adult who was a healthcare worker with PCR-confirmed SARS-CoV-2 infection or an uninfected control (not recorded which). V usage is TRBV19 and J usage is TRBJ1-2, with TRBD1 as a possible D gene (5 bases). Sequencing was done on a sample of whole blood. CDR3 in amino acids: CASSPGPRPSNYGYTF. CDR3 nucleotide sequence: TGTGCCAGTAGTCCGGGACCGAGACCTTCTAACTATGGCTACACCTTC.